This T cell receptor (beta chain) was documented in a study of T-cell reconstitution after alpha-beta-depleted transplantation in children. Molecular barcoding with unique molecular identifiers was used for the TCRbeta library. TCRdb re-called the PCR reads with MiXCR, one entry per CDR3 protein. The data show 450,000 to 500,000 distinct CDR3 sequences, about 12% seen once. CDR1 SGHVS and CDR2 FQNEAQ come from the germline V gene. The junction had 8 bases not matched to a gene; V was cut back by 0 bases and J by 10 bases. This CDR3 spans 15 amino acids. V gene TRBV7-8 combines with J gene TRBJ2-1, with 8 positions matching TRBD2. This sample comprised PBMCs from the stem cell graft donor, obtained from the stem cell graft. This receptor was obtained from a human donor who donated a stem cell graft to a child with combined immunodeficiency. CDR3 protein: CASSLAGGPGGEQFF. The CDR3 DNA sequence: TGTGCCAGCAGCTTAGCGGGGGGACCGGGAGGGGAGCAGTTCTTC. Full variable domain (remainder filled in from reference TRBV7-8 and TRBJ2-1): GAGVSQSPRYKVAKRGQDVALRCDPISGHVSLFWYQQALGQGPEFLTYFQNEAQLDKSGLPSDRFFAERPEGSVSTLKIQRTQQEDSAVYLCASSLAGGPGGEQFFGPGTRLTVL.